These 20 T cell receptor beta chains were sequenced from one sample in a study of cytomegalovirus exposure and HLA in healthy donors. The PCR used 60 Vbeta and 13 Jbeta primers. The repertoire was sequenced with immunoSEQ multiplex PCR; TCRdb's copy has only in-frame clones and lacks some. Of approximately 140,000 clones listed, more than 60% were seen once; the top ten hold roughly 3%. The sample was PBMCs. Every receptor here comes from a male donor in good health and CMV-seronegative.

The rearrangement joins TRBV10-3 to TRBJ2-7, with 9 nucleotides matching TRBD1. This CDR3 comprises 14 residues. Germline CDR1 ENHRY, CDR2 SYGVKD. J gave up 6 bases and V 5 bases, and 8 bases lay outside the gene matches. CDR3 bases: TGTGCCATCAGTCACCGGGACAGGGAACTCGAGCAGTACTTC. Encoded protein: CAISHRDRELEQYF.

This clone was recorded once. J is TRBJ2-2 and V is TRBV29-1, with a weak D call TRBD2 (5 bases). The CDR3 totals 15 residues. V dropped 8 bases and J dropped 2 bases, with 18 bases sitting between them. Per the germline V gene, CDR1 is SQVTM and CDR2 is ANQGSEA. The CDR3 protein is CSSRVPSKNTGELFF. The CDR3 coding sequence is TGCAGCTCGAGGGTCCCCAGCAAAAACACCGGGGAGCTGTTTTTT.

The chain has TRBV7-2 and TRBJ2-1, with 7 nucleotides matching TRBD2. The germline V gene encodes CDR1 SGHTA and CDR2 FQGNSA. CDR3 length: 16 residues. V trimming: 5 bases; J trimming: 8 bases; junction bases outside the gene matches: 15. The CDR3 coding sequence is TGTGCCAGCAGCACGATTAGCGTGGGGGGGTGGTATGAGCAGTTCTTC. As protein: CASSTISVGGWYEQFF.

V and J are TRBV15 and TRBJ1-4; weak D call: TRBD1 (6 bases). From germline, CDR1 is LNHNV and CDR2 YYDKDF (reference sequence). The CDR3 spans 15 residues. Trimming removed 4 bases from V and 8 bases from J, with 17 bases in between. The CDR3 region has the DNA TGTGCCACCAGCACTTCCCAGGGGTACGAAGAAAAACTGTTTTTT. Encoded protein: CATSTSQGYEEKLFF.

The chain couples TRBV19 to TRBJ2-7; 8 bases are shared with TRBD1. Germline V gives CDR1 LNHDA, CDR2 SQIVND (reference sequence). This CDR3 comprises 16 residues. After removal of 7 bases from V and 3 bases from J, the junction contained 14 bases not matched to a gene. The CDR3 sequence: CASTSTTTGVLYEQYF. The CDR3 bases are TGTGCCAGTACCAGCACCACGACAGGGGTACTCTACGAGCAGTACTTC.

V is TRBV27 and J is TRBJ1-2, with TRBD1 identical over 7 bases. The CDR3 covers 13 residues. J lost 4 bases, V lost 3 bases, and 2 bases had no gene match. Germline V gene data show CDR1 as MNHEY and CDR2 as SMNVEV (reference sequence). CDR3: CASSFGTAYGYTF. CDR3 nucleotide sequence: TGTGCCAGCAGTTTTGGGACAGCCTATGGCTACACCTTC.

CDR3 sequence (DNA): TGTGCCTGCCATGGGACAAATGGCTACACCTTC. Translated: CACHGTNGYTF. The chain has TRBV30 and TRBJ1-2; tentatively, D is TRBD1 (6 bases). The CDR3 contains 11 residues. V was cut by 6 bases and J by 6 bases, with 11 bases left in between. In germline, CDR1 is GTSNPN, CDR2 SVGIG (reference sequence).

The chain carries TRBV29-1 and TRBJ2-1; 8 bases are shared with TRBD1. The CDR3 is 16 residues long. The V segment lost 1 base and the J segment 2 bases; nucleotides outside the gene matches: 7. Germline CDR1 SQVTM, CDR2 ANQGSEA. For the CDR3, the DNA is TGCAGCGTTGAAGGCAAAGGACAGGGCACCTACAATGAGCAGTTCTTC. Its translation: CSVEGKGQGTYNEQFF.

This sequence joins TRBV19 and TRBJ1-3, with D unclear. Germline V lookup: CDR1 LNHDA, CDR2 SQIVND (reference sequence). This CDR3 contains 14 residues. V gave up 7 bases and J gave up 1 base, with 11 bases separating them. The CDR3 DNA reads TGTGCCAGTACCCCTGGCAGGTCTGGAAACACCATATATTTT. Residues: CASTPGRSGNTIYF.

This clone has a handful of counts. The CDR3 DNA is TGTGCCAGCAGCCCCAGGGGGCACCAGAAAAATCAGCCCCAGCATTTT. Translated: CASSPRGHQKNQPQHF. The rearrangement uses TRBV5-6 and TRBJ1-5, with TRBD1 identical over 8 bases. V gave up 4 bases and J gave up 4 bases; unmatched junction bases: 10. CDR1 is SGHDT and CDR2 is YYEEEE in the germline V gene. CDR3 length: 16 residues. Combining the CDR3 with reference TRBV5-6 and TRBJ1-5 gives the whole variable domain DAGVTQSPTHLIKTRGQQVTLRCSPKSGHDTVSWYQQALGQGPQFIFQYYEEEERQRGNFPDRFSGHQFPNYSSELNVNALLLGDSALYLCASSPRGHQKNQPQHFGDGTRLSIL.

CDR3 protein: CASSLPGLLQETQYF. The CDR3 region has the DNA TGCGCCAGCAGCCTACCGGGACTTTTACAAGAGACCCAGTACTTC. This chain connects TRBV4-1 to TRBJ2-5; D perhaps matches TRBD2 (6 bases). Trimming cost V 4 bases and J 2 bases, with 14 bases left between them. This CDR3 has 15 amino acids. Germline CDR1 MGHRA, CDR2 YSYEKL.

The V gene is TRBV27, the J gene TRBJ2-7, with D tentatively TRBD1 (6 bases). The CDR3 runs to 12 residues. The V end lost 5 bases, the J end lost 3 bases, and 8 bases lay between the germline ends. Germline V gene data show CDR1 as MNHEY and CDR2 as SMNVEV (reference sequence). In DNA form, the CDR3 reads TGTGCCAGCAGTAACAGGGTCTACGAGCAGTACTTC. Translating it yields CASSNRVYEQYF.

The gene calls are TRBV6-1 and TRBJ1-1; D gene uncertain. Looked up from germline, CDR1 is MNHNS and CDR2 is SASEGT. This CDR3 has 13 amino acids. V was trimmed by 4 bases and J by 3 bases, leaving 9 bases between them. The CDR3: CASSGARHTEAFF. Here the CDR3 DNA reads TGTGCCAGCAGTGGGGCCAGACACACTGAAGCTTTCTTT.

The chain has TRBV2 and TRBJ2-1; 13 bases agree with TRBD2. Germline V gene lookup returns CDR1 SNHLY and CDR2 FYNNEI. After removal of 6 bases from V and 4 bases from J, the junction contained 0 bases not matched to a gene. This CDR3 spans 14 amino acids. The DNA of the CDR3 is TGTGCCAGCAGGGGACTAGCGGGATACAATGAGCAGTTCTTC. Translated, it gives CASRGLAGYNEQFF.

This chain links TRBV4-1 with TRBJ1-1; TRBD1 matches 12 bases. This CDR3 contains 18 residues. V trimming: 5 bases; J trimming: 6 bases; junction bases outside the gene matches: 16. The germline CDR1 and CDR2 sequences are MGHRA and YSYEKL. Written as DNA, the CDR3 is TGCGCCAGCAGCTCACTATACCGGGACAGGGGGCTGATTGCTGAAGCTTTCTTT. The encoded protein is CASSSLYRDRGLIAEAFF.

The V call is TRBV27, the J call TRBJ2-2; D is ambiguous. The germline V gene encodes CDR1 MNHEY and CDR2 SMNVEV (reference sequence). The CDR3 spans 13 residues. With 8 bases removed from V and 3 bases from J, the gap between germline ends came to 10 bases. CDR3 in amino acids: CASAKTYTGELFF. Here the CDR3 DNA reads TGTGCCAGCGCTAAGACTTACACCGGGGAGCTGTTTTTT.

The rearrangement joins TRBV4-3 to TRBJ1-1; possibly TRBD1 for D (6 bases). CDR1 is LGHNA, CDR2 YSLEER, per germline. The CDR3 covers 15 residues. The V and J ends lost 0 bases and 0 bases respectively, with 8 bases between them. The CDR3 sequence is CASSQDQGLNTEAFF. In DNA, the CDR3 is TGCGCCAGCAGCCAAGATCAGGGGTTGAACACTGAAGCTTTCTTT.

The chain joins TRBV4-2 to TRBJ2-4, with no clear D. This CDR3 is 14 amino acids long. Germline CDR1 and CDR2: LGHNA and YNFKEQ. V was shortened by 4 bases and J by 1 base, with 8 bases between the two germline ends. CDR3 sequence: CASSLTTAKNIQYF. The CDR3 nucleotides are TGTGCCAGCAGCCTAACTACTGCCAAAAACATTCAGTACTTC.

The chain recombines TRBV2 with TRBJ1-2, with D possibly being TRBD1 (6 bases). V gave up 6 bases and J gave up 4 bases, with 18 bases separating them. This CDR3 is built from 15 residues. Germline CDR1 reads SNHLY; CDR2 reads FYNNEI. The CDR3 protein is CASRNPDRPSYGYTF. The CDR3 coding sequence is TGTGCCAGCAGGAATCCGGACAGACCTTCCTATGGCTACACCTTC. The whole variable domain, filled in from reference TRBV2 and TRBJ1-2, reads EPEVTQTPSHQVTQMGQEVILRCVPISNHLYFYWYRQILGQKVEFLVSFYNNEISEKSEIFDDQFSVERPDGSNFTLKIRSTKLEDSAMYFCASRNPDRPSYGYTFGSGTRLTVV.

This clone was counted between two and nine times. The chain is built from TRBV4-2 and TRBJ1-6; D remains unclear. This CDR3 comprises 13 residues. Germline CDR1 is LGHNA and CDR2 is YNFKEQ. The V and J ends lost 5 bases and 7 bases respectively, with 9 bases between them. CDR3 in amino acids: CASSNTGNSPLHF. The CDR3 coding sequence is TGTGCCAGCAGCAACACGGGGAATTCACCCCTCCACTTT.